The TCR beta chain described here comes from a study of PD-1 blockade in classical Hodgkin lymphoma. The time point denotes: cycle 4 day 1 (C4D1), after more than five weeks of nivolumab. All patients experienced relapse after autologous stem cell transplantation, and brentuximab vedotin exposure was variable. Magnetic negative selection served to purify CD4+ T cells out of PBMCs that had been thawed. Best responses were complete response, partial response or progressive disease. Study-level results: A reduction in baseline TCR diversity was reportedly seen in newly diagnosed patients relative to healthy donors.

About this clone itself: Its antigen remains unknown.

Sequenced by immunoSEQ multiplex PCR; TCRdb stores in-frame clones only, minus some. In the table there are 8,500 to 13,000 clones, roughly 80% of which are singletons. CDR1 is ENHRY and CDR2 is SYGVKD in the germline V gene. With 0 bases removed from V and 4 bases from J, the gap between germline ends came to 16 bases. The CDR3 consists of 17 residues. The origin of this receptor is a human donor with classical Hodgkin lymphoma. The rearrangement joins TRBV10-3 to TRBJ2-1, with a weak D call TRBD2 (5 bases). Sequencing was performed on CD4+ T cells from blood, taken before the fourth cycle of nivolumab. The CDR3 DNA follows: TGTGCCATCAGTGAGTCTCTAGGACTCACCATTTACAATGAGCAGTTCTTC. Residues: CAISESLGLTIYNEQFF.